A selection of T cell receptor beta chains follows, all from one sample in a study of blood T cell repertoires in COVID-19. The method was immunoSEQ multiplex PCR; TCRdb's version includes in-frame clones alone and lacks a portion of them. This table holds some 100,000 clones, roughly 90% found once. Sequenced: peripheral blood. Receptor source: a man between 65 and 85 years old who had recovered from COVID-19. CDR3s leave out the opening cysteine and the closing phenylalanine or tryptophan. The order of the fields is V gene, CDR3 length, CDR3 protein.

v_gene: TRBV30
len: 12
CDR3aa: AWSAGQEINIQY

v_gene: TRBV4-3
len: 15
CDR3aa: ASSQEGDRGNTGELF

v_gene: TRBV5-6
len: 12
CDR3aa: ASSLWVAQETQY

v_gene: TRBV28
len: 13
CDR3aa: ASTFSGGAYNEQF

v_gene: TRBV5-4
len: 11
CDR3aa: ASSLDSATEAF

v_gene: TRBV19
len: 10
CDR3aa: ASGQGPKTQY

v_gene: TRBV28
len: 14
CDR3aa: ASSDLAGLLTGELF

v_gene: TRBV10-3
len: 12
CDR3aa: AISESGTRDTQY

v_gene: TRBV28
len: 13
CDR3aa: ASSLASGSNQPQH

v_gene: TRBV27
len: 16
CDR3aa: ASRALQYRGANTGELF

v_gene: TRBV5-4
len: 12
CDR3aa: ASKSGTSTGELF

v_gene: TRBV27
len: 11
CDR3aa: ASRLSLGNEQY

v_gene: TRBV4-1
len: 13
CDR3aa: ASSRDWGGSYEQY

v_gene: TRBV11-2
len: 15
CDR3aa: ASSLGPRAGGTDTQY

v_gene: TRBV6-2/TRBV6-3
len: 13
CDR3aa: ASSYSRASFYGYT

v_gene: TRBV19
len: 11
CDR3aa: ASSRAGPAEAF

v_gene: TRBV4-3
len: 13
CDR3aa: ASSLRDRGGTEAF

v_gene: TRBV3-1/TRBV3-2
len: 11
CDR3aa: ASSQFGFGEAF

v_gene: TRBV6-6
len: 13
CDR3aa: ASSYPQALESPLH

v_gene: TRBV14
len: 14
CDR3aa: ASSRSGTGTYNEQF

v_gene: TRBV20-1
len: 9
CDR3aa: SAEQRGEQF

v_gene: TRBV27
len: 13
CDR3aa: ASSPRPGNNYGYT

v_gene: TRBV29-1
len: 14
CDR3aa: SVVVFTGLGYNEQF

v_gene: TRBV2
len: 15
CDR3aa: ASIPGLAGEESYEQY

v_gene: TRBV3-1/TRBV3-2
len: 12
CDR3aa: ASSHPGQGNIQY

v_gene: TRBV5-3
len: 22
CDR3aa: ARSFSRPERRFLGQGARWDGYT

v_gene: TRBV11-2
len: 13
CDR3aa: ASSLARGEAYEQY

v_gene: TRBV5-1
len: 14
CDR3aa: ASSPSSTGGTGELF

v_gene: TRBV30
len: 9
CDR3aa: AWSVGDGYT

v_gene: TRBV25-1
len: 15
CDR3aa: ASSATVPGTGRYGYT

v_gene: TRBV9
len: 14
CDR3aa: ASSVAGLAGLGEQY

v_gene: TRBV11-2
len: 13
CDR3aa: ASSQAGGRYNEQF

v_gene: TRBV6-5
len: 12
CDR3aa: ASSTPGGKNIQY

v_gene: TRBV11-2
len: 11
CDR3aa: ASSSGGNTEAF

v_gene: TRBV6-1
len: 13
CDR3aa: ASSDTGHLNEKLF

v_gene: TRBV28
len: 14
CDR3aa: ASSILAAYTYNEQF

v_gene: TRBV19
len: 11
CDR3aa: ASSSQGADGYT

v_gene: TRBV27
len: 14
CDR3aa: ASSFLGGVETGELF

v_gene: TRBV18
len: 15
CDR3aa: ASSPGSSGRWVETQY

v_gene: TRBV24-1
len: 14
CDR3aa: ATSTSGTGRYNEQF

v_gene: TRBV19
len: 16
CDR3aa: ASSIDTELSSGANVLT